One and the same sample provided the 15 T cell receptor beta chains below, sequenced in a study of cytomegalovirus exposure and HLA in healthy donors. Produced via immunoSEQ multiplex PCR; TCRdb's table is partial and in-frame only. The sample shows 110,000 to 150,000 clones, about 89% of them seen only once. The source material was PBMCs. These receptor sequences come from a young man in good health and CMV-seronegative.

The V call is TRBV9, the J call TRBJ2-1, with D possibly being TRBD2 (6 bases). Trimming pared 1 base from V and 2 bases from J, leaving 13 bases between. This CDR3 region has 16 residues. Germline values: CDR1 SGDLS, CDR2 YYNGEE. CDR3 sequence reads: CASSVSTGLPYNEQFF. In DNA form, the CDR3 reads TGTGCCAGCAGCGTAAGCACAGGACTACCCTACAATGAGCAGTTCTTC.

CDR3 amino acids: CASSLVGGTYNEQFF. The CDR3, as DNA: TGTGCCAGCAGCCTCGTGGGGGGGACCTACAATGAGCAGTTCTTC. The V call is TRBV7-9, the J call TRBJ2-1; 7 bases map to TRBD2. Trimming took 5 bases from V and 2 from J; bases not matched to a gene: 6. CDR1 is SEHNR, CDR2 FQNEAQ, per germline (reference sequence). The CDR3 length is 15 residues.

V is TRBV9 and J is TRBJ2-7, with D perhaps matching TRBD1 (6 bases). CDR3 length: 15 residues. The germline V and J ends were trimmed by 4 bases and 5 bases, with 19 bases remaining between them. Germline V gene lookup returns CDR1 SGDLS and CDR2 YYNGEE. The CDR3 bases are TGTGCCAGCAGCCCAGAGGACAGTACCTTTAACGAGCAGTACTTC. This encodes CASSPEDSTFNEQYF.

This chain connects TRBV4-1 to TRBJ2-7, with 9 bases lining up with TRBD1. CDR1 is MGHRA, CDR2 YSYEKL, per germline. The CDR3 spans 15 residues. V was clipped by 1 base and J by 6 bases; unmatched bases: 7. The CDR3 DNA sequence: TGCGCCAGCAGCCAAGGAGGGGACAGGGTAGTCGAGCAGTACTTC. Protein: CASSQGGDRVVEQYF.

This chain connects TRBV30 to TRBJ1-1, with TRBD1 matching over 7 bases. With 3 bases clipped from V and 6 bases from J, the junction kept 7 bases outside the gene matches. CDR3 length: 13 residues. Germline CDR1 reads GTSNPN; CDR2 reads SVGIG (reference sequence). The CDR3 sequence: CAWRETGTAEAFF. CDR3 bases: TGTGCCTGGAGGGAAACCGGGACAGCTGAAGCTTTCTTT.

This clone was seen only once. The rearrangement joins TRBV19 to TRBJ1-5, with unresolved D. The germline V gene encodes CDR1 LNHDA and CDR2 SQIVND (reference sequence). The germline V and J ends were trimmed by 0 bases and 0 bases, with 6 bases remaining between them. CDR3 size: 15 residues. The CDR3, as DNA: TGTGCCAGTAGTATAGAACAGCTTAGCAATCAGCCCCAGCATTTT. Its translation is CASSIEQLSNQPQHF.

V and J are TRBV19 and TRBJ1-6; no definite D call. Trimming left V 2 bases short and J 7 bases short, with 12 bases between. CDR1 and CDR2 (germline): LNHDA, SQIVND (reference sequence). The CDR3 is 15 amino acids. The CDR3 region has the DNA TGTGCCAGTAGTATACTTGCGGGGTCCAATTCACCCCTCCACTTT. Translated: CASSILAGSNSPLHF.

CDR3 sequence reads: CAISESLGQIVINYGYTF. CDR3 coding DNA: TGTGCCATCAGTGAAAGTTTGGGACAGATAGTCATTAACTATGGCTACACCTTC. The gene calls are TRBV10-3 and TRBJ1-2, with 7 nucleotides matching TRBD1. Losses at the gene ends were 3 bases for V and 1 base for J; bases not matched to a gene: 14. This CDR3 region has 18 residues. In germline, CDR1 is ENHRY, CDR2 SYGVKD.

The chain uses TRBV19 and TRBJ2-7; TRBD1 matches 9 bases. Unmatched junction bases numbered 8, after V lost 2 bases and J lost 3 bases. The CDR3 has 16 residues. Per germline, CDR1 LNHDA and CDR2 SQIVND (reference sequence). The CDR3 nucleotides read TGTGCCAGTAGTATACTAGGGACAGGGAACTTCTACGAGCAGTACTTC. Its protein product is CASSILGTGNFYEQYF. Full variable domain (missing parts from reference TRBV19 and TRBJ2-7): DGGITQSPKYLFRKEGQNVTLSCEQNLNHDAMYWYRQDPGQGLRLIYYSQIVNDFQKGDIAEGYSVSREKKESFPLTVTSAQKNPTAFYLCASSILGTGNFYEQYFGPGTRLTVT.

The CDR3, as DNA: TGTGCCAGCAGCACAGACAGGGTGAGGTATACGCAGTATTTT. This encodes CASSTDRVRYTQYF. The V and J genes are TRBV27 and TRBJ2-3; TRBD1 agrees at 7 bases. Germline V CDR1 and CDR2: MNHEY, SMNVEV (reference sequence). The J segment lost 7 bases and the V segment lost 6 bases, leaving 10 bases of the junction unmatched. The CDR3 extends over 14 amino acids.

The V and J genes are TRBV7-8 and TRBJ2-1, with 13 positions matching TRBD2. Germline loops: CDR1 SGHVS, CDR2 FQNEAQ. The ends lost 3 bases at V and 9 bases at J; junction bases unmatched: 2. The CDR3 loop spans 14 amino acids. In nucleotides, the CDR3 is TGTGCCAGCAGCTTCGGGACTAGCGGGATTGAGCAGTTCTTC. Its translation is CASSFGTSGIEQFF.

J is TRBJ1-1 and V is TRBV7-9; 8 nucleotides line up with TRBD1. Germline V lookup: CDR1 SEHNR, CDR2 FQNEAQ (reference sequence). V lost 5 bases to trimming and J lost 2 bases; unmatched junction nucleotides: 4. The CDR3 length is 14 residues. The CDR3 region is CASSATGANTEAFF. For the CDR3, the DNA is TGTGCCAGCAGCGCGACAGGGGCCAACACTGAAGCTTTCTTT.

The J gene is TRBJ1-1, the V gene TRBV6-1; 9 bases agree with TRBD1. The germline CDR1 and CDR2 sequences are MNHNS and SASEGT. There are 14 residues in the CDR3. The V segment lost 4 bases and the J segment 5 bases; nucleotides outside the gene matches: 5. The DNA of the CDR3 is TGTGCCAGCAGTGGATACAGGGGGCGAACTGAAGCTTTCTTT. It specifies CASSGYRGRTEAFF.

The chain couples TRBV7-9 to TRBJ2-1; 12 nucleotides align to TRBD2. CDR3 size: 15 residues. Germline V gene sequence: CDR1 SEHNR, CDR2 FQNEAQ (reference sequence). V was pared by 5 bases and J by 7 bases, with 6 bases of the junction left unmatched. Written as DNA, the CDR3 is TGTGCCAGCAGCCCAAGACTAGCGGGAGATAATGAGCAGTTCTTC. It specifies CASSPRLAGDNEQFF. Variable domain in full (rest from reference TRBV7-9 and TRBJ2-1): DTGVSQNPRHKITKRGQNVTFRCDPISEHNRLYWYRQTLGQGPEFLTYFQNEAQLEKSRLLSDRFSAERPKGSFSTLEIQRTEQGDSAMYLCASSPRLAGDNEQFFGPGTRLTVL.

The V gene is TRBV7-8, the J gene TRBJ1-1; D remains ambiguous. Per the germline V gene, CDR1 is SGHVS and CDR2 is FQNEAQ. CDR3 size: 11 residues. Trimming took off 6 bases at V and 3 bases at J, with 5 bases between the two ends. The CDR3 sequence: CASSRDTEAFF. CDR3 nucleotide sequence: TGTGCCAGCAGTCGGGACACTGAAGCTTTCTTT.